These 26 T cell receptor beta chains came from one sample sequenced in a study of T cells in Graves' hyperthyroidism and ophthalmopathy. Amplified TCR beta CDR3 regions came from RNA transcripts. First-round RT-PCR with HTBI primers amplified the TCR CDR3 region. MiXCR, applied by TCRdb to the multiplex PCR reads, yields one record per CDR3 protein. Among a few hundred thousand distinct CDR3 sequences listed, around 20% were seen once. The specimen was blood. These TCRs come from a man between 18 and 29 years old with Graves' ophthalmopathy.

The chain links TRBV2 to TRBJ1-1, with D possibly TRBD1 on 5 matching bases. Germline V gene sequence: CDR1 SNHLY, CDR2 FYNNEI. The CDR3 has 15 residues. The germline V and J ends were trimmed by 6 bases and 4 bases, with 18 bases remaining between them. Here the CDR3 DNA reads TGTGCCAGCAGCGCCCACCGGGACGAGGCCACTGAAGCTTTCTTT. Its protein is CASSAHRDEATEAFF.

A few counts support this clonotype. The J gene is TRBJ1-4, the V gene TRBV11-2; 9 bases fit TRBD1. Germline loops: CDR1 SGHAT, CDR2 FQNNGV. The CDR3 consists of 15 residues. V dropped 4 bases and J dropped 4; count of bases not matched to a gene: 4. This CDR3 reads CASSSRQGGNEKLFF. The DNA for the CDR3 is TGTGCCAGCAGCTCGCGACAGGGGGGTAATGAAAAACTGTTTTTT.

This clonotype was observed a few times. The chain's CDR3 is CASSGTDQSTDTQYF. The CDR3 DNA reads as TGTGCCAGCAGTGGGACGGACCAAAGCACAGATACGCAGTATTTT. The gene calls are TRBV5-4 and TRBJ2-3; D tentatively reads TRBD1 or TRBD2 (5 bases each). V shed 5 bases and J shed 0 bases, with 13 bases lying between them. From germline, CDR1 is SGHNT and CDR2 YYREEE (reference sequence). CDR3 length equals 15 residues.

The chain links TRBV6-1 to TRBJ1-1, with 8 bases lining up with TRBD1. CDR3 length equals 15 residues. Germline trimming cut 5 bases from V and 6 bases from J; bases unmatched to any gene: 11. Germline CDR1 MNHNS, CDR2 SASEGT. This CDR3 is CASSSGQGLLAEAFF. The DNA of the CDR3 is TGTGCCAGCAGTTCCGGACAGGGTCTGTTAGCTGAAGCTTTCTTT.

This chain links TRBV5-4 with TRBJ2-2; D tentatively reads TRBD1 or TRBD2 (5 bases each). This CDR3 comprises 15 residues. V shed 4 bases and J shed 5 bases, with 15 bases lying between them. CDR1 is SGHNT, CDR2 YYREEE, per germline (reference sequence). CDR3 coding DNA: TGTGCCAGCAGCCTTCCGGGACGTCCAACCGGGGAGCTGTTTTTT. Its protein is CASSLPGRPTGELFF.

There are many counts of this clonotype. V and J are TRBV13 and TRBJ1-1; D gene unclear. The V gene lost 1 base and the J gene lost 4 bases, with 13 bases spanning the gap. The CDR3 has 15 amino acids. Germline CDR1 PRHDT, CDR2 FYEKMQ (reference sequence). CDR3 in amino acids: CASSLAPDQGTEAFF. Here the CDR3 DNA reads TGTGCCAGCAGCTTAGCCCCGGACCAAGGCACTGAAGCTTTCTTT.

With respect to this clonotype: With a much larger clone just one base away, this may be a read error. The CDR3 is CASSLGLPEDTGELFF. The CDR3 bases are TGCGCCAGCAGCTTGGGGCTACCAGAGGACACCGGGGAGCTGTTTTTT. V usage is TRBV5-1 and J usage is TRBJ2-2; D is unresolved. V lost 0 bases to trimming and J lost 3 bases, with 12 bases between them. Germline V gene data show CDR1 as SGHRS and CDR2 as YFSETQ. The length of the CDR3 is 16 residues.

At least ten counts were recorded for this clonotype. This chain uses TRBV2 with TRBJ2-4; D not resolved. V was cut by 8 bases and J by 0 bases, with 14 bases left in between. This CDR3 comprises 15 residues. The germline V gene encodes CDR1 SNHLY and CDR2 FYNNEI. CDR3 protein: CASAQTDIAKNIQYF. The CDR3 DNA reads TGTGCCAGCGCTCAGACTGATATAGCCAAAAACATTCAGTACTTC.

This clonotype was detected ten times or more. This chain uses TRBV7-3 with TRBJ1-6, with D tentatively TRBD1 (6 bases). The V end was cut by 2 bases, the J end by 7 bases, with 9 bases between. CDR3 length: 14 residues. Germline assignment: CDR1 SGHTA and CDR2 FQGTGA. This CDR3 reads CASSLWGRNSPLHF. CDR3 coding DNA: TGTGCCAGCAGCTTATGGGGGCGGAATTCACCCCTCCACTTT.

The chain is built from TRBV19 and TRBJ1-5; D uncertain. CDR1 and CDR2 (germline): LNHDA, SQIVND (reference sequence). V lost 6 bases and J 0 bases, leaving 12 bases between the germline ends. The CDR3 extends over 15 amino acids. The CDR3 sequence: CASSWSGNSNQPQHF. In nucleotides, the CDR3 is TGTGCCAGTAGCTGGTCGGGAAATAGCAATCAGCCCCAGCATTTT.

This clonotype was recorded at least ten times. This rearrangement joins TRBV20-1 to TRBJ2-2; 10 bases agree with TRBD2. V lost 0 bases and J lost 4; bases outside the gene matches: 11. CDR3 length: 18 residues. Germline assignment: CDR1 DFQATT and CDR2 SNEGSKA (reference sequence). The CDR3, as DNA: TGCAGTGCTAGAGATACGGGACTAGCGCCGACCGGCACCGGGGAGCTGTTTTTT. This encodes CSARDTGLAPTGTGELFF.

The chain is built from TRBV7-9 and TRBJ2-1; 13 positions agree with TRBD2. The germline CDR1 and CDR2 sequences are SEHNR and FQNEAQ (reference sequence). This CDR3 spans 16 amino acids. V trimming: 5 bases; J trimming: 9 bases; junction bases outside the gene matches: 10. CDR3 protein: CASSETGTSGVGEQFF. The CDR3 nucleotides are TGTGCCAGCAGCGAAACCGGGACTAGCGGGGTAGGTGAGCAGTTCTTC.

This clonotype has at least ten counts. This chain joins TRBV3-1 and TRBJ2-1, with 8 bases fitting TRBD2. V dropped 3 bases and J dropped 6; count of bases not matched to a gene: 1. CDR3 length: 13 amino acids. Looked up from germline, CDR1 is LGHDT and CDR2 is YNNKEL (reference sequence). The CDR3 DNA is TGTGCCAGCAGCCAGGCGGGGGGCAATGAGCAGTTCTTC. As protein: CASSQAGGNEQFF.

The table lists this clonotype with many counts. V and J are TRBV12-3 or TRBV12-4 and TRBJ1-5; D may be TRBD1 (5 bases). The CDR3 runs to 13 residues. Trimming removed 2 bases from V and 7 bases from J, with 9 bases in between. CDR3 loop: CASSLQGIQPQHF. Here the CDR3 DNA reads TGTGCCAGCAGTTTACAGGGTATCCAGCCCCAGCATTTT.

In this sample, this clonotype turned up many times. The rearrangement links TRBV6-2 or TRBV6-3 to TRBJ2-2; tentatively, D is TRBD2 (5 bases). With 2 bases removed from V and 3 bases from J, the gap between germline ends came to 10 bases. This CDR3 is 15 amino acids long. The germline CDR1 and CDR2 sequences are MNHEY and SVGEGT. CDR3 DNA: TGTGCCAGCAGTTACGACGGGGTCGACACCGGGGAGCTGTTTTTT. Translating gives CASSYDGVDTGELFF.

In the case of this clonotype: This could be a read error, since a much larger clone is one nucleotide away. The chain is built from TRBV2 and TRBJ1-1; D is unclear. This CDR3 has 13 amino acids. Looked up from germline, CDR1 is SNHLY and CDR2 is FYNNEI. DNA of the CDR3: TGTGCCAGCGGTGAAAATAGGAACACTGAAGCTTTCTTT. Its translation: CASGENRNTEAFF.

This clonotype was recorded at least ten times. This chain uses TRBV11-2 with TRBJ2-1; possible D gene TRBD1, 5 bases. This CDR3 is 14 amino acids long. Per germline, CDR1 SGHAT and CDR2 FQNNGV. V was clipped by 5 bases and J by 6 bases, with 14 bases between them. In nucleotides, the CDR3 is TGTGCCAGCAGCCCAGGGCCTGAGTTCAATGAGCAGTTCTTC. Its translation is CASSPGPEFNEQFF.

This clonotype was seen a handful of times. V is TRBV5-1 and J is TRBJ1-1, with 9 bases aligning to TRBD1. CDR3 length: 14 amino acids. Unmatched junction bases numbered 6, after V lost 3 bases and J lost 6 bases. The V gene's germline CDR1 is SGHRS and CDR2 YFSETQ. CDR3 nucleotides: TGCGCCAGCAGCTCCGGGACAGGGAGGGCTGAAGCTTTCTTT. It encodes CASSSGTGRAEAFF. Variable domain in full (rest from reference TRBV5-1 and TRBJ1-1): KAGVTQTPRYLIKTRGQQVTLSCSPISGHRSVSWYQQTPGQGLQFLFEYFSETQRNKGNFPGRFSGRQFSNSRSEMNVSTLELGDSALYLCASSSGTGRAEAFFGQGTRLTVV.

This clonotype was counted at least ten times. The V gene is TRBV24-1, the J gene TRBJ2-3; possibly TRBD1 for D (5 bases). CDR1 is KGHDR, CDR2 SFDVKD, per germline. The CDR3 contains 14 residues. The germline V and J ends were trimmed by 3 bases and 3 bases, with 9 bases remaining between them. The CDR3 DNA sequence: TGTGCCACCAGTGATACCCGACAGACAGATACGCAGTATTTT. Translated: CATSDTRQTDTQYF.

For this clonotype: This may stem from a read error, because a much larger clone lies one nucleotide away. This rearrangement joins TRBV6-1 to TRBJ2-7; D may be TRBD1 (6 bases). The tail of the sequence fits TRBJ2-1 better, so the J call may be wrong. CDR3 size: 18 residues. Germline values: CDR1 MNHNS, CDR2 SASEGT. The CDR3 coding sequence is TGTGCCAGCAGTGAAGCCATCCCTACAGGGTTTCTTTACTACGAGCAGTTCTTC. It translates to CASSEAIPTGFLYYEQFF.

This CDR3 reads CASRPTSGGRGEQYF. The DNA of the CDR3 is TGTGCCAGCAGACCGACTAGCGGGGGGCGGGGTGAGCAGTACTTC. The chain recombines TRBV7-9 with TRBJ2-7; 13 positions agree with TRBD2. The CDR3 runs 15 residues. Germline lookup yields CDR1 SEHNR and CDR2 FQNEAQ (reference sequence). V dropped 6 bases and J dropped 7; count of bases not matched to a gene: 9. Variable domain in full (rest from reference TRBV7-9 and TRBJ2-7): DTGVSQNPRHKITKRGQNVTFRCDPISEHNRLYWYRQTLGQGPEFLTYFQNEAQLEKSRLLSDRFSAERPKGSFSTLEIQRTEQGDSAMYLCASRPTSGGRGEQYFGPGTRLTVT.

This clonotype was detected a few times. The chain is built from TRBV5-8 and TRBJ1-5; TRBD1 is a possible D gene (5 bases). Germline loops: CDR1 SGHTS, CDR2 YDEGEE. V gave up 3 bases and J gave up 11 bases, with 21 bases separating them. This CDR3 has 15 residues. CDR3: CASSSGATQVEAQHF. CDR3 DNA: TGTGCCAGCAGCTCCGGGGCCACCCAAGTGGAGGCCCAGCATTTT.

In this sample, this clonotype turned up many times. The chain uses TRBV7-2 and TRBJ2-7; D is perhaps TRBD2 (6 bases). The CDR3 length is 15 residues. V gave up 4 bases and J gave up 3 bases, with 16 bases separating them. Germline V gives CDR1 SGHTA, CDR2 FQGNSA. CDR3 nucleotides: TGTGCCAGCAGCTCTTACCTCGGTAGCGGCTACGAGCAGTACTTC. It encodes CASSSYLGSGYEQYF.

At least ten counts were recorded for this clonotype. The V gene is TRBV28, the J gene TRBJ1-1; D remains unclear. Trimming shortened V by 5 bases and J by 0 bases, and 7 bases separated the two germline ends. This CDR3 spans 13 amino acids. The germline gives CDR1 MDHEN, CDR2 SYDVKM. The CDR3 spells CASSPSLNTEAFF. Here the CDR3 DNA reads TGTGCCAGCAGTCCGAGCCTGAACACTGAAGCTTTCTTT.

As concerns this clonotype: A read error may produce the germline difference seen at one junction end. The chain carries TRBV5-1 and TRBJ1-1; 8 bases fit TRBD1. The germline V gene encodes CDR1 SGHRS and CDR2 YFSETQ. CDR3 length: 18 amino acids. The CDR3 region has the DNA TGCGTCAGCAGCTTGGTAGGACAGGGCTGGTCCATGGACACTGAAGCTTTCTTT. This sequence encodes CVSSLVGQGWSMDTEAFF.

This clonotype appeared many times. This chain links TRBV9 with TRBJ2-5, with TRBD2 identical over 11 bases. Germline-derived CDR1 and CDR2 are SGDLS and YYNGEE. The CDR3 is 17 amino acids. J was trimmed by 5 bases and V by 0 bases; bases with no gene match: 9. CDR3 coding DNA: TGTGCCAGCAGCGTAGAAGGGACTAGCGGTCTCAGCGAGACCCAGTACTTC. Translated: CASSVEGTSGLSETQYF.